The 25 T cell receptor beta chains presented below share a single source sample, sequenced in a study of response to subunit inactivated influenza vaccine. A single record per CDR3 protein comes from TCRdb applying MiXCR to the RT-PCR reads. The sample holds about 830,000 distinct CDR3 sequences, around a sixth seen once. Sequencing was performed on PBMCs from blood, taken 5 to 6 days after vaccination. Source of these receptors: a man aged 45-65 years who received an inactivated influenza vaccine.

This chain joins TRBV20-1 and TRBJ2-1, with D possibly TRBD1 on 7 matching bases. The V and J ends lost 2 bases and 8 bases respectively, with 13 bases between them. This CDR3 contains 13 residues. CDR1 is DFQATT and CDR2 is SNEGSKA in the germline V gene (reference sequence). The CDR3 DNA reads as TGCAGTGCTAGACATACAGGGGACTATGAGCAGTTCTTC. Translated: CSARHTGDYEQFF.

This clonotype occurred a few times. The chain couples TRBV30 to TRBJ2-7, with a possible D match to TRBD1 (6 bases). The CDR3 covers 14 residues. V dropped 1 base and J dropped 0 bases, with 10 bases sitting between them. CDR1 is GTSNPN, CDR2 SVGIG, per germline (reference sequence). CDR3 in amino acids: CAWSGLDSSYEQYF. The CDR3 DNA is TGTGCCTGGAGTGGGTTGGACAGCTCCTACGAGCAGTACTTC. Together with reference TRBV30 and TRBJ2-7, the CDR3 gives the full variable domain: SQTIHQWPATLVQPVGSPLSLECTVEGTSNPNLYWYRQAAGRGLQLLFYSVGIGQISSEVPQNLSASRPQDRQFILSSKKLLLSDSGFYLCAWSGLDSSYEQYFGPGTRLTVT.

This clonotype has a handful of counts. The chain recombines TRBV4-2 with TRBJ1-1; 8 nucleotides align to TRBD1. Germline CDR1 is LGHNA and CDR2 is YNFKEQ. With 2 bases clipped from V and 1 base from J, the junction kept 3 bases outside the gene matches. This CDR3 has 15 amino acids. The CDR3 DNA sequence: TGTGCCAGCAGCCAACCTACAGGGGGGAACACTGAAGCTTTCTTT. Encoded protein: CASSQPTGGNTEAFF.

This clonotype has a handful of counts. This sequence joins TRBV28 and TRBJ1-2, with TRBD1 matching over 8 bases. After removal of 6 bases from V and 8 bases from J, the junction contained 14 bases not matched to a gene. Germline assignment: CDR1 MDHEN and CDR2 SYDVKM. This CDR3 comprises 15 residues. CDR3 amino acids: CASSPPQNRGGGYTF. The CDR3 coding sequence is TGTGCCAGCAGCCCCCCCCAAAACAGGGGGGGCGGCTACACCTTC.

The chain is built from TRBV3-1 and TRBJ2-1, with a weak D call TRBD1 (6 bases). V lost 4 bases and J 8 bases, leaving 15 bases between the germline ends. This CDR3 has 14 amino acids. Germline loops: CDR1 LGHDT, CDR2 YNNKEL (reference sequence). CDR3 sequence (DNA): TGTGCCAGCAGCCCCGGGACAAATCGAGATGAGCAGTTCTTC. Amino acids: CASSPGTNRDEQFF.

This clonotype turned up a few times. This chain connects TRBV5-1 to TRBJ2-3; possible D gene TRBD1, 5 bases. The germline V and J ends were trimmed by 2 bases and 2 bases, with 12 bases remaining between them. Germline loops: CDR1 SGHRS, CDR2 YFSETQ. The CDR3 sequence is 15 residues long. CDR3 residues: CASSFGVGPTDTQYF. In DNA form, the CDR3 reads TGCGCCAGCAGCTTTGGTGTGGGGCCCACAGATACGCAGTATTTT.

The V call is TRBV29-1, the J call TRBJ1-2; a possible D gene is TRBD1 (6 bases). CDR1 is SQVTM, CDR2 ANQGSEA, per germline. The CDR3 covers 12 residues. DNA of the CDR3: TGCAGGGCGGGGGGGCATGGCTATGGCTACACCTTC. It yields the protein CRAGGHGYGYTF.

There are a few counts of this clonotype. CDR3 DNA: TGTGCCAGCACTGGACAGGGAAAGACCCAGTACTTC. Translation gives CASTGQGKTQYF. The rearrangement joins TRBV2 to TRBJ2-5, with 8 bases matching TRBD1. The J segment lost 6 bases and the V segment lost 7 bases, leaving 4 bases of the junction unmatched. The CDR3 sequence is 12 residues long. Germline V gene data show CDR1 as SNHLY and CDR2 as FYNNEI.

The chain links TRBV24-1 to TRBJ2-2; no firm D call. Between the trimmed V and J ends, which lost 0 bases and 2 bases, there was a span of 9 bases. This CDR3 region has 16 residues. Germline V gene sequence: CDR1 KGHDR, CDR2 SFDVKD. The CDR3 loop is CATSDLLGSNTGELFF. For the CDR3, the DNA is TGTGCCACCAGTGATTTGCTCGGCAGCAACACCGGGGAGCTGTTTTTT.

This clonotype was seen only a few times. The chain links TRBV10-3 to TRBJ2-7; D is tentatively TRBD1 or TRBD2 (5 bases each). Looked up from germline, CDR1 is ENHRY and CDR2 is SYGVKD. CDR3 length equals 13 residues. The ends were cut back, 2 bases at V and 5 bases at J, with 10 bases in the middle. The CDR3 reads CAISERGRNEQYF. The CDR3 region has the DNA TGTGCCATCAGTGAGCGGGGCCGTAACGAGCAGTACTTC.

This clonotype was observed a handful of times. The chain joins TRBV4-3 to TRBJ2-1, with 16 nucleotides matching TRBD2. With V trimmed by 1 base and J by 1 base, 7 bases remained unmatched. The CDR3 length is 20 residues. CDR1 and CDR2 from the germline V gene are LGHNA and YSLEER. The CDR3 sequence is CASSQGGTSGGAGSYNEQFF. In nucleotides, the CDR3 is TGCGCCAGCAGCCAAGGGGGGACTAGCGGGGGGGCCGGGTCCTACAATGAGCAGTTCTTC.

The gene calls are TRBV12-3 or TRBV12-4 and TRBJ2-7; D is tentatively TRBD1 or TRBD2 (5 bases each). V dropped 5 bases and J dropped 2 bases, with 13 bases sitting between them. The CDR3 covers 14 residues. The CDR3 region has the DNA TGTGCCAGCAGTCCTTGGGACGGAGCCTACGAGCAGTACTTC. Its protein is CASSPWDGAYEQYF.

The chain has TRBV20-1 and TRBJ2-3; maybe TRBD1 (6 bases). Looked up from germline, CDR1 is DFQATT and CDR2 is SNEGSKA (reference sequence). The CDR3 covers 16 residues. The V gene lost 6 bases and the J gene lost 2 bases, with 21 bases spanning the gap. CDR3 residues: CSAALGGPGVTDTQYF. The CDR3 region has the DNA TGCAGTGCCGCCCTTGGGGGCCCAGGCGTCACAGATACGCAGTATTTT.

The V gene is TRBV28, the J gene TRBJ2-5; 12 bases align to TRBD2. The J segment lost 3 bases and the V segment lost 5 bases, leaving 10 bases of the junction unmatched. Germline V CDR1 and CDR2: MDHEN, SYDVKM. The CDR3 consists of 17 residues. The CDR3: CASSVRLAGDPKETQYF. The CDR3, as DNA: TGTGCCAGCAGTGTCCGACTAGCGGGAGACCCTAAAGAGACCCAGTACTTC.

The chain uses TRBV10-3 and TRBJ2-1, with 11 bases aligning to TRBD2. The CDR3 consists of 15 residues. Germline V gives CDR1 ENHRY, CDR2 SYGVKD. Unmatched junction bases numbered 0, after V lost 5 bases and J lost 0 bases. The CDR3 coding sequence is TGTGCCATCAGTACTAGCGGGAGCTCCTACAATGAGCAGTTCTTC. Translated: CAISTSGSSYNEQFF.

The chain uses TRBV20-1 and TRBJ2-7; TRBD1 or TRBD2 may be the D gene (6 bases each). The CDR3 consists of 17 residues. The V and J ends lost 0 bases and 4 bases respectively, with 22 bases between them. Germline assignment: CDR1 DFQATT and CDR2 SNEGSKA (reference sequence). For the CDR3, the DNA is TGCAGTGCTAGAGATAAGCTTAGGGGGGCGGGTGGATACGAGCAGTACTTC. It codes for CSARDKLRGAGGYEQYF.

The rearrangement joins TRBV29-1 to TRBJ2-3; D remains unclear. CDR1 is SQVTM, CDR2 ANQGSEA, per germline. This CDR3 comprises 13 residues. Trimming stripped 5 bases from V and 4 bases from J, with 13 bases between. CDR3 DNA: TGCAGCGTTAGGAAAGGGCGCGCAGATACGCAGTATTTT. Protein product: CSVRKGRADTQYF.

The V gene is TRBV2, the J gene TRBJ1-3; D remains ambiguous. The V gene lost 8 bases and the J gene lost 6 bases, with 17 bases spanning the gap. Germline lookup yields CDR1 SNHLY and CDR2 FYNNEI. The CDR3 covers 14 residues. Here the CDR3 DNA reads TGTGCCAGCGGACCCCGTGGTGGACCAAACACCATATATTTT. Its translation: CASGPRGGPNTIYF.

The rearrangement uses TRBV28 and TRBJ2-3; 7 bases are shared with TRBD1. The CDR3 spans 14 residues. V trimming: 6 bases; J trimming: 6 bases; junction bases outside the gene matches: 9. Germline V gives CDR1 MDHEN, CDR2 SYDVKM. The CDR3 is CASSLIGGSDTQYF. The DNA of the CDR3 is TGTGCCAGCAGCCTCATAGGGGGCTCTGATACGCAGTATTTT.

This clonotype was counted a few times. The chain uses TRBV11-2 and TRBJ2-7; 7 bases align to TRBD2. V lost 5 bases, J lost 10 bases, and 8 bases stayed unmatched. Germline V gives CDR1 SGHAT, CDR2 FQNNGV. The CDR3 covers 12 residues. Here the CDR3 DNA reads TGTGCCAGCAGCCCAGTGGGGGGGTCACAGTACTTC. Its translation is CASSPVGGSQYF.

This clonotype turned up a few times. This rearrangement joins TRBV7-9 to TRBJ2-1; maybe TRBD1 (6 bases). Germline V CDR1 and CDR2: SEHNR, FQNEAQ (reference sequence). This CDR3 contains 15 residues. Trimming shortened V by 10 bases and J by 4 bases, and 20 bases separated the two germline ends. CDR3 sequence (DNA): TGTGCCACGAACAAGGGGGACGGCCCATACAATGAGCAGTTCTTC. Translation: CATNKGDGPYNEQFF.

In this sample, this clonotype turned up many times. The CDR3 DNA is TGTGCCAGCAGTGAATTAAAGGCGGGGGGGATGGCAGATACGCAGTATTTT. Its protein is CASSELKAGGMADTQYF. The chain uses TRBV25-1 and TRBJ2-3; TRBD2 matches at 9 bases. Germline V gene data show CDR1 as MGHDK and CDR2 as SYGVNS. The V and J ends lost 1 base and 4 bases, in that order; junction bases with no gene match: 9. This CDR3 has 17 residues.

The rearrangement joins TRBV6-5 to TRBJ2-5; D gene ambiguous. Trimming removed 4 bases from V and 0 bases from J, with 9 bases in between. The CDR3 has 14 amino acids. Germline CDR1 and CDR2: MNHEY and SVGAGI. The CDR3: CASSSYRNQETQYF. The CDR3 DNA reads as TGTGCCAGCAGTTCGTACAGAAACCAAGAGACCCAGTACTTC.

This clonotype turned up a few times. The chain joins TRBV5-1 to TRBJ1-4; the match to TRBD1 covers 9 bases. Germline CDR1 and CDR2: SGHRS and YFSETQ. This CDR3 has 15 amino acids. V lost 4 bases and J lost 8; bases outside the gene matches: 9. In DNA form, the CDR3 reads TGCGCCAGCAGCGGAACAGGGGGCGCGAGGGAAAAACTGTTTTTT. Translation gives CASSGTGGAREKLFF.

This clonotype was seen a handful of times. The CDR3 is CASSFGTGNTIYF. CDR3 DNA sequence: TGTGCCAGCAGCTTTGGGACAGGAAACACCATATATTTT. This chain uses TRBV5-6 with TRBJ1-3; a weak D match, TRBD1 (6 bases). This CDR3 region has 13 residues. V was clipped by 2 bases and J by 4 bases, with 7 bases between them. Looked up from germline, CDR1 is SGHDT and CDR2 is YYEEEE.